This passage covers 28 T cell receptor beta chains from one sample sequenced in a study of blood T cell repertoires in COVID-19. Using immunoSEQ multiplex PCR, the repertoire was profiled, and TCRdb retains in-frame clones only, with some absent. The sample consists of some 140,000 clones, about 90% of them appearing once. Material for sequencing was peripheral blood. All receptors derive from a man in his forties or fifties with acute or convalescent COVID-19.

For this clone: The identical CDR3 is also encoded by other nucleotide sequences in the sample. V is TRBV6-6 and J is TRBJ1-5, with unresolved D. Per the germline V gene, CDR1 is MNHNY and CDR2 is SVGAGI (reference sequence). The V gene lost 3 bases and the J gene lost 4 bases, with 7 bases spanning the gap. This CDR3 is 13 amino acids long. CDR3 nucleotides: TGTGCCAGCAGTTATCGAGGGAATCAGCCCCAGCATTTT. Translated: CASSYRGNQPQHF.

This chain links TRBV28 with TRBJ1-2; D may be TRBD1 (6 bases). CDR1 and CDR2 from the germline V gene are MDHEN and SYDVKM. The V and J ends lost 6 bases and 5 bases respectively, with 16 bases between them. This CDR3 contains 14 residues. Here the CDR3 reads CASSISRGAYGYTF. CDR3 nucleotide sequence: TGTGCCAGCAGCATTTCCAGGGGAGCGTATGGCTACACCTTC.

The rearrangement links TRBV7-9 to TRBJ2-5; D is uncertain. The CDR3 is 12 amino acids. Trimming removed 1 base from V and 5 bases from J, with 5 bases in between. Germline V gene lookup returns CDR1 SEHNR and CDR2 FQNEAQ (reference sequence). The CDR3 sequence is CASSLVEETQYF. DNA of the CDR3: TGTGCCAGCAGCTTAGTAGAGGAGACCCAGTACTTC.

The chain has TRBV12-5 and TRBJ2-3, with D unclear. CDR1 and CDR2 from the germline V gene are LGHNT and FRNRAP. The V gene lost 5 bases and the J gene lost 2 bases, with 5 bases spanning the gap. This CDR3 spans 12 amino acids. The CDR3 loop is CASGLNTDTQYF. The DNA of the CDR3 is TGTGCTAGTGGTCTAAACACAGATACGCAGTATTTT.

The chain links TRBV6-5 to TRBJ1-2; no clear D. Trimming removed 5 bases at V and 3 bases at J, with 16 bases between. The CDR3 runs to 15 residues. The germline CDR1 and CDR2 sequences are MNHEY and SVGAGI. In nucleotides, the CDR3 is TGTGCCAGCAGTCTGGGAGCCGACGGATACTATGGCTACACCTTC. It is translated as CASSLGADGYYGYTF.

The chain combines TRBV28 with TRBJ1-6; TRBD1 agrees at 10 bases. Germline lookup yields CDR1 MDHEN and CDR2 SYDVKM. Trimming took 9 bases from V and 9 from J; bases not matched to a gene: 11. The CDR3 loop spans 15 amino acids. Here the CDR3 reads CASIFGTGVGSPLHF. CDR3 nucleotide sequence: TGTGCCAGTATTTTCGGGACAGGGGTGGGTTCACCCCTCCACTTT.

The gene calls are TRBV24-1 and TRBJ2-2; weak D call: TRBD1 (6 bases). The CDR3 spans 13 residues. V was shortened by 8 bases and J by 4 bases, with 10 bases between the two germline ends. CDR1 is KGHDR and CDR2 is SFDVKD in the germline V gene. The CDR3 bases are TGTGCCACCATGGGGGCTGGCACCGGGGAGCTGTTTTTT. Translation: CATMGAGTGELFF.

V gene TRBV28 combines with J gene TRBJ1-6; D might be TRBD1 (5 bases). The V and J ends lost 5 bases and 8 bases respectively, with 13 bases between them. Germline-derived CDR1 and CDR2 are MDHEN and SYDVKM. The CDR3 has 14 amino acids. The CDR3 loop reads CASSHGGVDSPLHF. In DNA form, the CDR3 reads TGTGCCAGCAGTCATGGGGGGGTGGATTCACCCCTCCACTTT.

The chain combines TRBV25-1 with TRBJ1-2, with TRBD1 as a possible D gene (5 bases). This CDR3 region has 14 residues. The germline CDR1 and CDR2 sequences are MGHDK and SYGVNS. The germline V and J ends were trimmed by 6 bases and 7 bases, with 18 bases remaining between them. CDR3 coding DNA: TGTGCCAGCAGCTCCCGCCGGGGGTTGAGTGGCTACACCTTC. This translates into CASSSRRGLSGYTF.

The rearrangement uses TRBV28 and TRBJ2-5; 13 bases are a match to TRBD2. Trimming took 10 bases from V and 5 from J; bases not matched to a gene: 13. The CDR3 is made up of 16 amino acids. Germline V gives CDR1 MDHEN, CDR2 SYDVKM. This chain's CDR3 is CATGTSGGASRETQYF. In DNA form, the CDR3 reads TGTGCCACCGGTACTAGCGGGGGGGCTTCGAGGGAGACCCAGTACTTC. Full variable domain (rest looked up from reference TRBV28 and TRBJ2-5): DVKVTQSSRYLVKRTGEKVFLECVQDMDHENMFWYRQDPGLGLRLIYFSYDVKMKEKGDIPEGYSVSREKKERFSLILESASTNQTSMYLCATGTSGGASRETQYFGPGTRLLVL.

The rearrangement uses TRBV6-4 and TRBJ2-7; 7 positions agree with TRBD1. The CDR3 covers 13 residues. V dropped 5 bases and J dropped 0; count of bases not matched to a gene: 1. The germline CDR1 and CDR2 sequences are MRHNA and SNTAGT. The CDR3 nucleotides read TGTGCCAGCAGTCGGACAGGCTCCTACGAGCAGTACGTC. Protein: CASSRTGSYEQYV.

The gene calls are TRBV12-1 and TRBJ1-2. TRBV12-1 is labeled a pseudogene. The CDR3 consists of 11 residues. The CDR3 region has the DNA TGTGCCAGCAGCTTTCTACGTGGCTACACCTTC. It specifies CASSFLRGYTF.

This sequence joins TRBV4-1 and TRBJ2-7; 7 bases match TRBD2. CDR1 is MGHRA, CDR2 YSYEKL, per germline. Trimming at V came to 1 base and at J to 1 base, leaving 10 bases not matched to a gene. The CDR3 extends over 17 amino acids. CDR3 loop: CASSQVGSGLPSYEQYF. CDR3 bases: TGCGCCAGCAGCCAAGTGGGATCGGGACTACCTTCCTACGAGCAGTACTTC.

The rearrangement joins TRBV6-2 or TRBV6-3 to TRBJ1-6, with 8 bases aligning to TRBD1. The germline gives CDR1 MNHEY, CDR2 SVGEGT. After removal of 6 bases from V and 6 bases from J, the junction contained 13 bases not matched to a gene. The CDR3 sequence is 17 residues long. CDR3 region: CASSRDLVTGANSPLHF. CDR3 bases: TGTGCCAGCAGCCGCGATCTCGTGACAGGGGCTAATTCACCCCTCCACTTT.

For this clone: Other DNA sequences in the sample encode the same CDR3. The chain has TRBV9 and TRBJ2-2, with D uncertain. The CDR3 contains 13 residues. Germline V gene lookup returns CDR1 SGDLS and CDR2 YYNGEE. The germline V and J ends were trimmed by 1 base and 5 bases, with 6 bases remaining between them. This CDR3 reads CASSVTLTGELFF. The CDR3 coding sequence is TGTGCCAGCAGCGTAACTCTAACCGGGGAGCTGTTTTTT.

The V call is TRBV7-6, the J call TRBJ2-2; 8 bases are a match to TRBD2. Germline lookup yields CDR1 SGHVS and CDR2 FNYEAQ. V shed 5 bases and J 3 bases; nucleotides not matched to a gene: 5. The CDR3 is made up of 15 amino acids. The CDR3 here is CASSPSGGHTGELFF. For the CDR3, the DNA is TGTGCCAGCAGCCCGTCGGGAGGGCACACCGGGGAGCTGTTTTTT.

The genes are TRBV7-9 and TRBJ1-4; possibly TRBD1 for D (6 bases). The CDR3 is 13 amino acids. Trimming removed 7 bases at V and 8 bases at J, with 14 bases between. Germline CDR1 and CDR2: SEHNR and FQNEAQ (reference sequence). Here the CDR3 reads CASIGQGLEKLFF. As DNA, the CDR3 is TGTGCCAGCATCGGGCAGGGGTTAGAAAAACTGTTTTTT.

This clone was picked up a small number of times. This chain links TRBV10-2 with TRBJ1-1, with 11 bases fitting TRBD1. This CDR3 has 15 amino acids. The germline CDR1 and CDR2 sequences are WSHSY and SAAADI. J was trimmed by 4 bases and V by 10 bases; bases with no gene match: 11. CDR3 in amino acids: CATCTRTGGGTEAFF. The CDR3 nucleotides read TGCGCCACCTGTACCAGGACAGGGGGCGGCACTGAAGCTTTCTTT.

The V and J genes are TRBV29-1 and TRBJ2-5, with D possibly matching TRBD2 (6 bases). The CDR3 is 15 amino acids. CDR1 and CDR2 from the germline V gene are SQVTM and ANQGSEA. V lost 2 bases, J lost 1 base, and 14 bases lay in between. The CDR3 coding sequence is TGCAGCGTTGAAAGGGTAGCGGAACGCCAAGAGACCCAGTACTTC. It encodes CSVERVAERQETQYF.

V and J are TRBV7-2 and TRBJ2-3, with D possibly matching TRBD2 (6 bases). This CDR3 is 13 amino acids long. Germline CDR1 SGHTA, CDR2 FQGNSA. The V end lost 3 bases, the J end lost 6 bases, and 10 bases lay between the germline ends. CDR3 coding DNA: TGTGCCAGCAGCTTTGAAGCGGGCGATACGCAGTATTTT. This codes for CASSFEAGDTQYF.

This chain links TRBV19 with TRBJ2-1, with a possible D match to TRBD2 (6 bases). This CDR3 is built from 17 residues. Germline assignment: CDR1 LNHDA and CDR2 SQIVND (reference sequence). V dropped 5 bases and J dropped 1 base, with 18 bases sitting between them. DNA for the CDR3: TGTGCCAGTAGTGACCGGGACTCTCGGCTATCCTACAATGAGCAGTTCTTC. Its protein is CASSDRDSRLSYNEQFF.

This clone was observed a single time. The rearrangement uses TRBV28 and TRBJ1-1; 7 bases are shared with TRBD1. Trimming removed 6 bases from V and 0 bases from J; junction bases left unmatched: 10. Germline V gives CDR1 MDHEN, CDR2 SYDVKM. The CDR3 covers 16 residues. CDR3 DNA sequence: TGTGCCAGCAGGTCGCCACTCACAGGGGTGAACACTGAAGCTTTCTTT. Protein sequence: CASRSPLTGVNTEAFF.

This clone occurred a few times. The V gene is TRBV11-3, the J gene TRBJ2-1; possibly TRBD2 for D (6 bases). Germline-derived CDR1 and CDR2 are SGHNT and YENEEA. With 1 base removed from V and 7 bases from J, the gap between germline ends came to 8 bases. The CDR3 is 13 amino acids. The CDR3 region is CASSLVRDNEQFF. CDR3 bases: TGTGCCAGCAGCTTAGTGCGGGATAATGAGCAGTTCTTC.

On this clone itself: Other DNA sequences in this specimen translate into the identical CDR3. The CDR3 DNA sequence: TGTGCCAGCAGCACTCTGGACAGGGGCTATGGCTACACCTTC. Translated, it gives CASSTLDRGYGYTF. V and J are TRBV5-8 and TRBJ1-2, with 9 bases matching TRBD1. The CDR3 consists of 14 residues. J lost 4 bases, V lost 4 bases, and 5 bases had no gene match. Germline assignment: CDR1 SGHTS and CDR2 YDEGEE.

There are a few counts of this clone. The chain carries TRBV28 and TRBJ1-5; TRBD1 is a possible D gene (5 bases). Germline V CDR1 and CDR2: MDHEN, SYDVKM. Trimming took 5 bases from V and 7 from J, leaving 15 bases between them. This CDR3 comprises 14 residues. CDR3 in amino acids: CASSVSGSYQPQHF. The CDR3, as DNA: TGTGCCAGCAGTGTATCAGGGTCGTACCAGCCCCAGCATTTT.

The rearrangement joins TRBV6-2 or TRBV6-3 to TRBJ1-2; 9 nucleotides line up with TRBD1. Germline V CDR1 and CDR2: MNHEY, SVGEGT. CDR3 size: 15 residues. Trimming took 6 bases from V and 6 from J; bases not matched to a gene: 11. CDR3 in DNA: TGTGCCAGCAGCCGGGACAGGGTGTTAGTGGATGGCTACACCTTC. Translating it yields CASSRDRVLVDGYTF.

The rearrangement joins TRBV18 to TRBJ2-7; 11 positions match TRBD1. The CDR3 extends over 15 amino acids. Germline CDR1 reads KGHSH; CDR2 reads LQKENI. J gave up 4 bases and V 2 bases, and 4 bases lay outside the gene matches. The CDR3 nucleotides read TGTGCCAGCTCACCAAACGGACAGGGGGCTTACGAGCAGTACGTC. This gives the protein CASSPNGQGAYEQYV.

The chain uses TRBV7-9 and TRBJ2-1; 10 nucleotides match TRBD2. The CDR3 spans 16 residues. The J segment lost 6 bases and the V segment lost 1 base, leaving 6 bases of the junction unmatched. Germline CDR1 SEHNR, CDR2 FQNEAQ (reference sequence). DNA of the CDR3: TGTGCCAGCAGCTTAGGTTTCCAGCGGGAGGGCAATGAGCAGTTCTTC. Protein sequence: CASSLGFQREGNEQFF.